The 9 T cell receptor beta chains given below trace back to one sample, sequenced in a study of tissue T cells after allogeneic stem cell transplantation. Method: immunoSEQ multiplex PCR; TCRdb's copy keeps in-frame clones and lacks some. Of under 7,500 clones listed, around half were seen once; the top ten hold about 5.5%. Time point here: mouse harvest day 7 after allogeneic transplant. Each mouse received 10^7 T-cell-depleted marrow cells plus 10^6 splenic CD5+ T cells by tail vein. The sequencing input was gut tissue. The receptors originated from a female BALB/c mouse given C57BL/6 T cells with graft-versus-host disease after an allogeneic hematopoietic cell transplant.

As concerns this clone: The gene symbols are mouse symbols. Read coverage stops 1 residue before the CDR3 terminus; the germline J gene supplies the remainder. V and J are TRBV3 and TRBJ1-1; the D is unclear. This CDR3 has 13 amino acids. Germline CDR1 is SNHLY and CDR2 is FYNGKV (reference sequence). Trimming pared 0 bases from V and 1 base from J, leaving 3 bases between. The CDR3 spells CASSLALNTEVFF. CDR3 DNA, as far as it was read: TGTGCCAGCAGCTTAGCCCTAAACACAGAAGTCTTC.

Concerning this clone itself: Gene names refer to mouse genes. The sequence runs out 1 residue before the end of the CDR3; the remainder is reconstructed from the germline J gene. This sequence joins TRBV15 and TRBJ2-2; no definite D call. This CDR3 comprises 13 residues. CDR1 and CDR2 from the germline V gene are SGHND and FRSKSL. Between the trimmed V and J ends, which lost 1 base and 4 bases, there was a span of 4 bases. CDR3 region: CASSLGGTGQLYF. The sequenced part of the CDR3 DNA is TGTGCCAGCAGTTTAGGCGGCACCGGGCAGCTCTAC.

With respect to this clone: Germline and genes here are mouse. Read data end 1 residue before the CDR3 end; the end is taken from the germline J gene. The chain uses TRBV23 and TRBJ1-2; TRBD1, as called in the table, went unchecked against the DNA. The CDR3 length is 15 residues. From germline, CDR1 is KGHTA and CDR2 FQNQQP. CDR3 bases read: TGCTCCAGCAGTGTCGGACAGGGGGTGGGCTCCGACTACACC. Encoded protein: CSSSVGQGVGSDYT. The entire CDR3 sequence reads CSSSVGQGVGSDYTF.

This clone has just one count. Each gene name is a mouse one. The read ends 1 residue early relative to the CDR3; the germline J gene fills the gap. This chain connects TRBV3 to TRBJ2-4; 9 positions match TRBD2. Unmatched junction bases numbered 2, after V lost 4 bases and J lost 3 bases. CDR3 size: 14 residues. CDR1 is SNHLY and CDR2 is FYNGKV in the germline V gene (reference sequence). The covered CDR3 bases are TGTGCCAGCAGCTACGGGACTGGGCAAAACACCTTGTAC. Protein product: CASSYGTGQNTLY. The complete CDR3 protein is CASSYGTGQNTLYF. The full variable domain, its missing parts supplied by reference TRBV3 and TRBJ2-4, is GPKVLQIPSHQIIDMGQMVTLNCDPVSNHLYFYWYKQILGQQMEFLVNFYNGKVMEKSKLFKDQFSVERPDGSYFTLKIQPTALEDSAVYFCASSYGTGQNTLYFGAGTRLSVL.

Comments on this clone: Gene and germline names: mouse. The CDR3 protein is CASRPPGTGGAEQYF. The CDR3 DNA, read in part, is TGTGCCAGCAGACCTCCCGGGACTGGGGGGGCTGAACAGTAC. This sequence joins TRBV24 and TRBJ2-7; 14 nucleotides match TRBD2. The read comes to an end 1 residue before the CDR3 does, leaving the germline J gene to fill in the end. The junction had 7 bases not matched to a gene; V was cut back by 6 bases and J by 6 bases. CDR1 KGHTA and CDR2 FRNEEI come from the germline V gene. CDR3 length: 15 amino acids.

This clone was observed a handful of times. Mouse names are used for the genes. The read stops 1 residue short of the end of the CDR3; the missing end is completed from the germline J gene. This chain links TRBV3 with TRBJ1-1, with TRBD1 matching over 8 bases. This CDR3 spans 15 amino acids. Trimming at V came to 1 base and at J to 1 base, leaving 2 bases not matched to a gene. The germline V gene has CDR1 SNHLY and CDR2 FYNGKV (reference sequence). The CDR3 spells CASSLEGTGNTEVFF. The part of the CDR3 DNA that was read is TGTGCCAGCAGCTTAGAAGGGACAGGAAACACAGAAGTCTTC.

This clone is labeled as large. Mouse germline and gene names are used. The read falls 1 residue short of the CDR3 end, and the missing part is taken from the germline J gene. This chain joins TRBV5 and TRBJ1-4, with 8 bases that match TRBD1. Germline V gene lookup returns CDR1 LGHNA and CDR2 YNLKQL (reference sequence). Trimming cost V 4 bases and J 6 bases; bases outside gene matches: 4. This CDR3 is built from 14 residues. The covered CDR3 bases are TGTGCCAGCAGCCTCGCAGGGGGCCACGAAAGATTATTT. Its protein product is CASSLAGGHERLF. The full CDR3 sequence reads CASSLAGGHERLFF.

This clone occurred a few times. Mouse germline and gene names are used. The CDR3 end is not reached by the read, which stops 1 residue before it; the germline J gene fills it in. The J gene is TRBJ1-2, the V gene TRBV4, with 7 bases matching TRBD1. The CDR3 runs 13 residues. V lost 7 bases, J lost 4 bases, and 6 bases stayed unmatched. In germline, CDR1 is LGHDT, CDR2 YNNKQL (reference sequence). The sequenced part of the CDR3 DNA is TGTGCCAGCAACAGGGGTCGGGGCTCCGACTACACC. Protein sequence: CASNRGRGSDYT. The whole CDR3 sequence reads CASNRGRGSDYTF.

In the case of this clone: These gene names are mouse names. Read coverage stops 1 residue before the CDR3 terminus; the germline J gene supplies the remainder. The chain carries TRBV23 and TRBJ2-1; the DNA was not used to check the table's D call, TRBD2. Germline V gives CDR1 KGHTA, CDR2 FQNQQP. The CDR3 consists of 15 residues. The part of the CDR3 DNA that was read is TGCTCCAGCAGTCAATCGGCTGGGGGCTATGCTGAGCAGTTC. Its translation: CSSSQSAGGYAEQF. The complete CDR3 sequence is CSSSQSAGGYAEQFF.